Here is one TCR beta chain with its context. The method was immunoSEQ multiplex PCR; TCRdb's version includes in-frame clones alone and lacks a portion of them. This sample yields 15,000 or so clones, of which less than 90% are seen a single time; 2.9% belongs to the top ten. V shed 1 base and J 4 bases; nucleotides not matched to a gene: 6. The germline CDR1 and CDR2 sequences are LNHDA and SQIVND (reference sequence). The CDR3 totals 15 residues. This entry belongs to a study of T cell responses to AZD1222 COVID-19 vaccine. Whether given at about 4 or about 12 weeks, second doses were pooled. The rearrangement links TRBV19 to TRBJ1-2, with 7 nucleotides matching TRBD1. Sequencing was performed on peripheral blood, taken 28 days after the second AZD1222 dose. The clonotype comes from an adult who received the AZD1222 COVID-19 vaccine. The CDR3 DNA reads as TGTGCCAGTAGTATAGTCCCAAACAGGGGCTATGGCTACACCTTC. Its translation is CASSIVPNRGYGYTF. The whole variable domain, filled in from reference TRBV19 and TRBJ1-2, reads DGGITQSPKYLFRKEGQNVTLSCEQNLNHDAMYWYRQDPGQGLRLIYYSQIVNDFQKGDIAEGYSVSREKKESFPLTVTSAQKNPTAFYLCASSIVPNRGYGYTFGSGTRLTVV.